This T cell receptor beta chain was recovered during a study of blood T cell repertoires in COVID-19. About the research overall: COVID-19 samples collected from the United States, Italy and Spain covered acute and convalescent phases. T cells, B-cell-depleted T cells, or PBMCs provided the cDNA or gDNA that served as material.

The CDR3 length is 15 residues. CDR1 and CDR2 (germline): LNHDA, SQIVND (reference sequence). With 6 bases removed from V and 2 bases from J, the gap between germline ends came to 13 bases. In the authors' methods: Scientists estimated how many nucleated cells there were by amplifying reference gene primers. Method: immunoSEQ multiplex PCR; TCRdb's copy keeps in-frame clones and lacks some. For V, J and clone size, that table is used; D and trimming come from the DNA. This table holds roughly 240,000 clones, roughly nine tenths found once. The chain links TRBV19 to TRBJ2-2; the D gene is possibly TRBD2 (6 bases). The receptor was derived from a man between 18 and 35 years old with active or convalescent COVID-19. Material for sequencing was peripheral blood. CDR3 in amino acids: CASRSSGTNTGELFF. For the CDR3, the DNA is TGTGCCAGTAGATCCTCCGGGACTAACACCGGGGAGCTGTTTTTT.